This T cell receptor beta chain was captured in a study of cytomegalovirus exposure and HLA in healthy donors. The PCR contained 60 Vbeta and 13 Jbeta primers. Profiled with immunoSEQ multiplex PCR; TCRdb holds only in-frame clones, not every one. Among 120,000 to 150,000 clones listed, around 72% were seen once. With 0 bases removed from V and 4 bases from J, the gap between germline ends came to 13 bases. Looked up from germline, CDR1 is GTSNPN and CDR2 is SVGIG (reference sequence). The CDR3 runs 15 residues. This clone was seen a single time. Its antigen is as yet unknown. Findings and limits, study-wide: Common viral pathogens seemed, in a later analysis, to connect with several of the most significant clusters. Association with HLA alleles at 0.05 false discovery rate was found for 16,951 TCR beta sequences in a later analysis. Analysis performed later showed TCR beta chains linked to HLA being more clonally expanded than equally common others. An analysis done earlier found most TCR beta V segments productive about 87% or about 30% of the time.

The TCR sequence derives from a man aged 40-49 years in good health and CMV-seronegative. The chain joins TRBV30 to TRBJ2-1; a possible D gene is TRBD2 (6 bases). Sequencing was performed on PBMCs. This CDR3 reads CAWSVGRRVYNEQFF. DNA of the CDR3: TGTGCCTGGAGTGTAGGGAGGCGGGTTTACAATGAGCAGTTCTTC.